The 21 T cell receptor beta chains in this list originate from one sample, sequenced in a study of long-term antiretroviral therapy in people with HIV (dated by TCRdb to between 2021 and 2022). The immunoSEQ hsTCRB v3.0 assay was used at survey level resolution for TRB variable region sequencing. The source is immuneACCESS, and TCRdb retained only in-frame sequences with V and J called. Part of the clones is not carried over; for the studies checked, unresolved V genes explain less than half of this, and the remainder is unexplained. The sample has 15,000 to 20,000 clones on record, roughly four fifths of them singletons. Jointly, the top ten make up around 8.3% of the sample. The sample here was unsorted PBMCs, taken 0.3 years after starting antiretroviral therapy. The receptors were gathered from a young man with HIV.

CDR3 in DNA: TGTGCCAGCAGCAGCGGGGGGCGGGCCACAGATACGCAGTATTTT. Translated: CASSSGGRATDTQYF. The rearrangement uses TRBV9 and TRBJ2-3, with 9 nucleotides matching TRBD2. Per the germline V gene, CDR1 is SGDLS and CDR2 is YYNGEE. V lost 4 bases to trimming and J lost 2 bases; unmatched junction nucleotides: 5. The CDR3 is made up of 15 amino acids.

The chain is built from TRBV6-6 and TRBJ1-5; D is possibly TRBD1 (5 bases). V was pared by 5 bases and J by 5 bases, with 10 bases between. Germline V gene lookup returns CDR1 MNHNY and CDR2 SVGAGI (reference sequence). This CDR3 spans 13 amino acids. The CDR3 protein is CASSPQGDQPQHF. The CDR3 DNA follows: TGTGCCAGCAGTCCCCAGGGTGATCAGCCCCAGCATTTT.

The rearrangement joins TRBV6-1 to TRBJ1-4; no definite D call. The CDR3 runs to 15 residues. Germline CDR1 reads MNHNS; CDR2 reads SASEGT. V gave up 4 bases and J gave up 0 bases, with 9 bases separating them. The CDR3 loop is CASSAYRATNEKLFF. In DNA, the CDR3 is TGTGCCAGCAGTGCTTACAGAGCAACTAATGAAAAACTGTTTTTT.

This chain connects TRBV7-9 to TRBJ1-2; 7 bases agree with TRBD1. The trim removed 5 bases at V and 3 bases at J, leaving 6 bases unmatched. The CDR3 is 14 amino acids. Germline V lookup: CDR1 SEHNR, CDR2 FQNEAQ (reference sequence). DNA for the CDR3: TGTGCCAGCAGCATCACAGGGGTGGACTATGGCTACACCTTC. It specifies CASSITGVDYGYTF. The variable domain in full, completed from reference TRBV7-9 and TRBJ1-2, reads DTGVSQNPRHKITKRGQNVTFRCDPISEHNRLYWYRQTLGQGPEFLTYFQNEAQLEKSRLLSDRFSAERPKGSFSTLEIQRTEQGDSAMYLCASSITGVDYGYTFGSGTRLTVV.

The chain recombines TRBV28 with TRBJ1-5; 7 bases align to TRBD1. The CDR3 has 13 amino acids. Germline CDR1 and CDR2: MDHEN and SYDVKM. V shed 6 bases and J 5 bases; nucleotides not matched to a gene: 4. CDR3 region: CASRQGGDQPQHF. In DNA, the CDR3 is TGTGCCAGCAGGCAGGGGGGTGATCAGCCCCAGCATTTT.

This clone was seen a single time. The germline gene is not matched at one end of the junction; a read error may be the cause. The genes are TRBV5-6 and TRBJ2-7; 8 bases line up with TRBD2. This CDR3 region has 13 residues. The germline V gene encodes CDR1 SGHDT and CDR2 YYEEEE. CDR3 DNA: TGTGCCACCAGCAGCGGGAGCTCCTACGAGCAGTACTTC. The encoded protein is CATSSGSSYEQYF.

Here the CDR3 reads CASSYSTISNYGYTF. The CDR3 region has the DNA TGTGCCAGCAGTTACTCGACAATCTCCAACTATGGCTACACCTTC. The gene calls are TRBV6-5 and TRBJ1-2; D is undetermined. The CDR3 runs to 15 residues. Deletions cut 0 bases from V and 2 bases from J, with 10 bases between. Germline V lookup: CDR1 MNHEY, CDR2 SVGAGI.

This chain joins TRBV9 and TRBJ2-3; D gene uncertain. CDR3 length equals 15 residues. CDR1 and CDR2 (germline): SGDLS, YYNGEE. V was pared by 2 bases and J by 0 bases, with 10 bases between. The DNA of the CDR3 is TGTGCCAGCAGCGTCCGCCCAACTAGCACAGATACGCAGTATTTT. It translates to CASSVRPTSTDTQYF.

Details on this clone: One junction end disagrees with the germline gene, perhaps due to a read error. The chain is built from TRBV7-7 and TRBJ1-5, with 10 nucleotides matching TRBD1. This CDR3 has 18 residues. Germline V gene data show CDR1 as SSHAT and CDR2 as FNYEAQ (reference sequence). The CDR3, as DNA: TGTGCTAGCAGCTTAGAATTCCCCCGGGGACAGGGGAATCAGCCCCAGCATTTT. It yields the protein CASSLEFPRGQGNQPQHF. Full variable domain (outside the CDR3, taken from reference TRBV7-7 and TRBJ1-5): GAGVSQSPRYKVTKRGQDVTLRCDPISSHATLYWYQQALGQGPEFLTYFNYEAQPDKSGLPSDRFSAERPEGSISTLTIQRTEQRDSAMYRCASSLEFPRGQGNQPQHFGDGTRLSIL.

The gene calls are TRBV5-4 and TRBJ2-7, with 7 bases that match TRBD1. The germline gives CDR1 SGHNT, CDR2 YYREEE (reference sequence). Losses at the gene ends were 0 bases for V and 0 bases for J; bases not matched to a gene: 6. The CDR3 covers 16 residues. The CDR3 region is CASSLGRTGSSYEQYF. DNA for the CDR3: TGTGCCAGCAGCTTGGGCCGGACAGGAAGCTCCTACGAGCAGTACTTC.

The chain combines TRBV27 with TRBJ2-7; D is perhaps TRBD1 or TRBD2 (5 bases each). The CDR3 runs to 14 residues. The V and J ends lost 1 base and 3 bases respectively, with 10 bases between them. Germline-derived CDR1 and CDR2 are MNHEY and SMNVEV (reference sequence). Here the CDR3 reads CASSLLPGSYEQYF. CDR3 sequence (DNA): TGTGCCAGCAGTTTATTGCCAGGGAGCTACGAGCAGTACTTC.

CDR3: CASSLVQANTGELFF. The CDR3 nucleotides are TGTGCCAGCAGCTTAGTACAGGCGAACACCGGGGAGCTGTTTTTT. V and J are TRBV11-2 and TRBJ2-2; D is perhaps TRBD1 (5 bases). Trimming removed 1 base from V and 0 bases from J, with 6 bases in between. Germline lookup yields CDR1 SGHAT and CDR2 FQNNGV. The CDR3 runs to 15 residues.

V gene TRBV7-6 combines with J gene TRBJ2-5; 8 nucleotides align to TRBD1. Trimming cost V 0 bases and J 4 bases; bases outside gene matches: 7. The CDR3 contains 16 residues. Germline-derived CDR1 and CDR2 are SGHVS and FNYEAQ. CDR3 amino acids: CASSLASQGAGETQYF. The CDR3 DNA is TGTGCCAGCAGCTTAGCGAGTCAGGGGGCGGGAGAGACCCAGTACTTC.

J is TRBJ2-3 and V is TRBV6-1; D is ambiguous. The CDR3 sequence is 15 residues long. V lost 0 bases and J 6 bases, leaving 13 bases between the germline ends. CDR1 and CDR2 (germline): MNHNS, SASEGT. This CDR3 is CASSEAHSPSDTQYF. CDR3 nucleotide sequence: TGTGCCAGCAGTGAAGCGCACAGTCCCTCGGATACGCAGTATTTT.

The V call is TRBV11-2, the J call TRBJ1-1, with D possibly TRBD1 on 5 matching bases. The CDR3 has 16 amino acids. Trimming stripped 2 bases from V and 0 bases from J, with 13 bases between. CDR1 is SGHAT and CDR2 is FQNNGV in the germline V gene. This chain's CDR3 is CASSLSLRDLNTEAFF. In DNA form, the CDR3 reads TGTGCCAGCAGCTTATCGCTGCGGGACTTGAACACTGAAGCTTTCTTT.

The CDR3 sequence: CASKGPRGEGASPLHF. CDR3 in DNA: TGTGCCAGCAAAGGCCCCCGGGGTGAGGGGGCCTCACCCCTCCACTTT. V usage is TRBV25-1 and J usage is TRBJ1-6, with 7 bases fitting TRBD1. Per germline, CDR1 MGHDK and CDR2 SYGVNS. The length of the CDR3 is 16 residues. Trimming took 7 bases from V and 10 from J; bases not matched to a gene: 16.

This chain uses TRBV4-1 with TRBJ1-1; 8 bases map to TRBD1. This CDR3 spans 14 amino acids. V lost 3 bases and J lost 4; bases outside the gene matches: 4. The germline V gene encodes CDR1 MGHRA and CDR2 YSYEKL. In nucleotides, the CDR3 is TGCGCCAGCAGCCACCAGGGGGCTGCCACTGAAGCTTTCTTT. Amino acids: CASSHQGAATEAFF.

The chain employs TRBV5-5 and TRBJ1-5, with D hard to call. Germline CDR1 SGHKS, CDR2 YYEKEE (reference sequence). The CDR3 extends over 15 amino acids. V was trimmed by 3 bases and J by 2 bases, leaving 12 bases between them. CDR3 region: CASSSSSARNQPQHF. The CDR3 nucleotides are TGTGCCAGCAGCTCTTCATCGGCCCGCAATCAGCCCCAGCATTTT.

The rearrangement uses TRBV2 and TRBJ2-2, with 10 nucleotides matching TRBD2. The CDR3 loop spans 14 amino acids. Germline V gene data show CDR1 as SNHLY and CDR2 as FYNNEI. V lost 7 bases to trimming and J lost 4 bases; unmatched junction nucleotides: 3. The CDR3 loop is CASTASGGTGELFF. DNA for the CDR3: TGTGCCAGCACGGCTAGCGGGGGCACCGGGGAGCTGTTTTTT.

The chain combines TRBV14 with TRBJ2-7, with D perhaps TRBD1 (6 bases). The V end lost 3 bases, the J end lost 5 bases, and 17 bases lay between the germline ends. The germline CDR1 and CDR2 sequences are SGHDN and FVKESK. CDR3 length: 15 residues. In nucleotides, the CDR3 is TGTGCCAGCAGCCACGGGACACCGCGTCTGGACGAGCAGTACTTC. The encoded protein is CASSHGTPRLDEQYF.

J is TRBJ2-7 and V is TRBV1; the tabulated D call, TRBD2, remains unverified against the DNA. TRBV1 is assigned pseudogene status. This CDR3 is built from 15 residues. The CDR3 sequence: CTSSALAGITYEQYV. The CDR3 DNA is TGCACCAGCAGTGCTCTAGCGGGGATTACCTACGAGCAGTACGTC.